These 20 T cell receptor beta chains were sequenced from one sample in a study of tumor-infiltrating lymphocytes in primary liver carcinoma. From unsorted bulk tissue weighing about 20-32 mg, DNA and RNA were co-extracted. TCR beta cDNA was prepared out of 500 ng total RNA by means of a constant-region primer. Generation of the TCR beta libraries relied on three nested multiplex PCR rounds using slightly modified ARM-PCR. TRBV1-TRBV30 forward and Cbeta reverse primers drove the first two roughly 10-cycle rounds. TCRdb ran MiXCR on the multiplex PCR reads and lists one entry per CDR3 protein. Of 95,000 to 150,000 distinct CDR3 sequences listed, 64% are singletons. Material for sequencing was liver tumor tissue from sampling region 3. Regarding subset: tumor region T3, left-lateral pole. The source is a woman aged 55-70 years with primary liver carcinoma and hepatitis B virus infection.

The gene calls are TRBV30 and TRBJ1-2; no firm D call. Germline V gene sequence: CDR1 GTSNPN, CDR2 SVGIG (reference sequence). CDR3 length: 13 amino acids. The CDR3 DNA sequence: TGTGTCTGCCGGGTCCTGGGGAGTGGAGGCTACACCTTC. Translation: CVCRVLGSGGYTF.

About this clonotype: One junction end does not reproduce the germline sequence, and a read error may be involved. The rearrangement uses TRBV7-8 and TRBJ2-1; 8 positions match TRBD1. CDR3 length equals 16 residues. Germline CDR1 SGHVS, CDR2 FQNEAQ. This chain's CDR3 is CACSFGGDRRYNEQFF. For the CDR3, the DNA is TGTGCCTGCAGCTTTGGAGGGGACAGGCGCTACAATGAGCAGTTCTTC. Filled out from reference TRBV7-8 and TRBJ2-1, the complete variable domain reads GAGVSQSPRYKVAKRGQDVALRCDPISGHVSLFWYQQALGQGPEFLTYFQNEAQLDKSGLPSDRFFAERPEGSVSTLKIQRTQQEDSAVYLCACSFGGDRRYNEQFFGPGTRLTVL.

Concerning this clonotype itself: An end of the junction differs from the germline gene, which may be a read error. The CDR3 nucleotides read TGCAGCGTTGAGGGCCTAGCGGAAAGCATTCAGCACTTC. It specifies CSVEGLAESIQHF. The chain links TRBV29-1 to TRBJ2-4, with TRBD2 identical over 7 bases. The CDR3 is made up of 13 amino acids. In germline, CDR1 is SQVTM, CDR2 ANQGSEA.

Concerning this clonotype itself: This may stem from a read error, because a much larger clone lies one nucleotide away. The CDR3: CTSSLVPGRENQPQHF. Written as DNA, the CDR3 is TGCACCAGCAGCTTGGTACCGGGCAGGGAAAATCAGCCCCAGCATTTT. This chain connects TRBV5-1 to TRBJ1-5, with D perhaps matching TRBD1 (5 bases). Germline V gives CDR1 SGHRS, CDR2 YFSETQ. The CDR3 extends over 16 amino acids.

In regard to this clonotype: The junction and the germline gene differ at one end; a read error may be behind it. The chain carries TRBV6-5 and TRBJ2-7; 7 bases fit TRBD2. The CDR3 sequence is 16 residues long. Germline V gene sequence: CDR1 MNHEY, CDR2 SVGAGI. The CDR3 DNA reads TGTGCCAGCAGTTACGTAACTAGCGACTCTGCCTACGATCAGTACTTC. Encoded protein: CASSYVTSDSAYDQYF.

This clonotype was picked up many times. The chain employs TRBV4-2 and TRBJ2-1; the D call may be TRBD1 or TRBD2 (5 bases each). Germline lookup yields CDR1 LGHNA and CDR2 YNFKEQ. V shed 0 bases and J shed 7 bases, with 16 bases lying between them. The CDR3 sequence is 16 residues long. The CDR3 DNA is TGTGCCAGCAGCCAAGATGTGGGGACGAGTGTTAATGAGCAGTTCTTC. It encodes CASSQDVGTSVNEQFF.

As regards this clonotype: Germline is not matched at one junction end, which may reflect a read error. J is TRBJ1-5 and V is TRBV6-1; TRBD1 is a possible D gene (5 bases). The CDR3 is 15 residues long. Germline V gives CDR1 MNHNS, CDR2 SASEGT. The CDR3 protein is CASRVSGDNNQPQHF. The CDR3 DNA follows: TGTGCAAGCAGGGTTTCGGGGGATAACAATCAGCCCCAGCATTTT.

J is TRBJ1-3 and V is TRBV11-2, with D unresolved. Germline lookup yields CDR1 SGHAT and CDR2 FQNNGV. The CDR3 length is 16 residues. For the CDR3, the DNA is TGTGTCAACAACAAAATGGCCGGAGTCTCTGGAAACACCATATATTTT. Its translation is CVNNKMAGVSGNTIYF.

To note about this clonotype: Since a much larger clone is just one base distant, this may be a read error. The chain recombines TRBV7-9 with TRBJ2-5; D is ambiguous. The germline CDR1 and CDR2 sequences are SEHNR and FQNEAQ (reference sequence). CDR3 size: 15 residues. Trimming removed 0 bases at V and 3 bases at J, with 11 bases between. Here the CDR3 DNA reads TGTGCCAGCAGCTTAGCGCAGTGGGTAGAAGAGACCCAGTACTTC. It is translated as CASSLAQWVEETQYF.

Comments on this clonotype: This may be a read error: a much more frequent sequence differs by one nucleotide. The J gene is TRBJ2-7, the V gene TRBV28; D unresolved. Germline assignment: CDR1 MDHEN and CDR2 SYDVKM. Trimming removed 2 bases from V and 6 bases from J, with 17 bases in between. CDR3 length: 15 amino acids. In nucleotides, the CDR3 is TGTGCCAGCAGTTTAGCGGCGAGTGATCTGGGCGAGCAGTACTTC. It yields the protein CASSLAASDLGEQYF.

The table lists this clonotype with a few counts. The chain links TRBV11-2 to TRBJ1-4; perhaps TRBD1 as D (6 bases). Germline lookup yields CDR1 SGHAT and CDR2 FQNNGV. Trimming left V 5 bases short and J 11 bases short, with 21 bases between. This CDR3 spans 15 amino acids. The CDR3: CASSPVRGALEKLFF. CDR3 nucleotides: TGTGCCAGCAGCCCAGTGAGGGGGGCCTTAGAGAAACTGTTTTTT.

Concerning this clonotype: Since a much larger clone is just one base distant, this may be a read error. The rearrangement uses TRBV9 and TRBJ1-2; 8 bases agree with TRBD1. CDR3 length equals 15 residues. Germline CDR1 is SGDLS and CDR2 is YYNGEE. The CDR3, as DNA: TGTGCCAGCAGCGCGGACAGGGTCTCCGCCTATAGCTACACCTTC. Residues: CASSADRVSAYSYTF. Combining the CDR3 with reference TRBV9 and TRBJ1-2 gives the whole variable domain DSGVTQTPKHLITATGQRVTLRCSPRSGDLSVYWYQQSLDQGLQFLIQYYNGEERAKGNILERFSAQQFPDLHSELNLSSLELGDSALYFCASSADRVSAYSYTFGSGTRLTVV.

This clonotype was seen at least ten times. The chain joins TRBV10-2 to TRBJ1-5; D ambiguous. The V end was cut by 5 bases, the J end by 5 bases, with 13 bases between. Germline CDR1 WSHSY, CDR2 SAAADI. CDR3 size: 14 residues. The chain's CDR3 is CASSRTRGDQPQHF. The CDR3 nucleotides read TGCGCCAGCAGTAGGACGCGGGGTGATCAGCCCCAGCATTTT.

The chain carries TRBV28 and TRBJ2-7, with 7 bases identical to TRBD1. Germline V CDR1 and CDR2: MDHEN, SYDVKM. V was clipped by 6 bases and J by 3 bases; unmatched bases: 11. The CDR3 is 15 amino acids. DNA for the CDR3: TGTGCCAGCAGCGTATCACAGGGGAGCCTCTACGAGCAGTACTTC. Protein: CASSVSQGSLYEQYF.

Concerning this clonotype itself: A read error is likely, as this CDR3 ends without the conserved phenylalanine or tryptophan. V gene TRBV11-3 combines with J gene TRBJ2-1, with D possibly matching TRBD2 (6 bases). The CDR3 has 17 residues. The germline V gene encodes CDR1 SGHNT and CDR2 YENEEA. The CDR3 sequence is CASSSRRARTMGNEQFL. Written as DNA, the CDR3 is TGTGCCAGTAGCTCCCGGAGGGCGCGGACCATGGGCAATGAGCAGTTCCTC.

The count of this clonotype is one. The missing conserved phenylalanine or tryptophan at the end of this CDR3 makes a read error likely. This chain joins TRBV6-5 and TRBJ2-3; D is unresolved. This CDR3 has 14 amino acids. Germline V gives CDR1 MNHEY, CDR2 SVGAGI. The CDR3, as DNA: TGTGACAGCAGTACAACGTGGGGCACAGATACGCAGTATTTA. Translating it yields CDSSTTWGTDTQYL.

This sequence joins TRBV28 and TRBJ1-2; D unresolved. CDR1 and CDR2 (germline): MDHEN, SYDVKM. Trimming left V 4 bases short and J 6 bases short, with 21 bases between. The CDR3 length is 16 residues. CDR3 DNA: TGTGCCAGCAGTTCAGTTTCGTGGACTCTCGGGGATGGCTACACCTTC. It specifies CASSSVSWTLGDGYTF.

This clonotype was observed many times. This chain connects TRBV12-3 or TRBV12-4 to TRBJ2-1, with 8 bases aligning to TRBD2. The V segment lost 4 bases and the J segment 8 bases; nucleotides outside the gene matches: 16. This CDR3 has 17 residues. For the CDR3, the DNA is TGTGCCAGCAGTTCCCCCGTAGGAGCGGGAGATGTCTATGAGCAGTTCTTC. Protein: CASSSPVGAGDVYEQFF.

This clonotype appeared many times. The genes are TRBV29-1 and TRBJ1-2; weak D call: TRBD1 (6 bases). The CDR3 runs to 21 residues. The V end lost 0 bases, the J end lost 1 base, and 30 bases lay between the germline ends. Per germline, CDR1 SQVTM and CDR2 ANQGSEA. CDR3 sequence: CSVEERFGGAGGFHLNYGYTF. The CDR3 DNA is TGCAGCGTTGAAGAGCGATTCGGGGGCGCGGGGGGTTTCCACCTTAACTATGGCTACACCTTC.

J is TRBJ2-7 and V is TRBV11-1, with unresolved D. Germline V gene sequence: CDR1 SGHAT, CDR2 FQDESV (reference sequence). This CDR3 spans 14 amino acids. CDR3 loop: CVGSLWVTSYEQYF. The CDR3 DNA is TGTGTCGGCAGCCTTTGGGTGACCTCCTACGAGCAGTACTTC.